One sample yielded the 20 T cell receptor beta chains listed below, sequenced in a study of blood T cell repertoires in COVID-19. Profiling relied on immunoSEQ multiplex PCR, and the TCRdb table lists in-frame clones only, not all of them. In the table there are 90,000 to 120,000 clones, approximately 70% of which are singletons. Sequencing was carried out using peripheral blood. These receptors were taken from a man older than 75 with acute or convalescent COVID-19.

The chain couples TRBV28 to TRBJ1-1, with 7 nucleotides matching TRBD1. There are 12 residues in the CDR3. Germline CDR1 reads MDHEN; CDR2 reads SYDVKM. Trimming removed 6 bases from V and 7 bases from J; junction bases left unmatched: 5. The CDR3 DNA is TGTGCCAGCAGAACGCAGGGGGATGAAGCTTTCTTT. It codes for CASRTQGDEAFF.

V gene TRBV10-3 combines with J gene TRBJ1-1; D is unresolved. The CDR3 loop spans 13 amino acids. Germline CDR1 is ENHRY and CDR2 is SYGVKD. The V end lost 4 bases, the J end lost 4 bases, and 10 bases lay between the germline ends. This CDR3 reads CAISVKGGTEAFF. The CDR3 bases are TGTGCCATCAGTGTTAAGGGAGGCACTGAAGCTTTCTTT.

The J gene is TRBJ1-5, the V gene TRBV24-1; TRBD1 matches 10 bases. The V and J ends lost 8 bases and 0 bases, in that order; junction bases with no gene match: 9. Germline V gene sequence: CDR1 KGHDR, CDR2 SFDVKD. CDR3 length equals 17 residues. The CDR3 sequence is CATKTGGDTHSNQPQHF. As DNA, the CDR3 is TGTGCCACCAAGACAGGGGGCGACACCCATAGCAATCAGCCCCAGCATTTT.

A single count supports this clone. CDR3 region: CATSDPTEFTQYF. CDR3 DNA sequence: TGTGCCACCAGTGATCCAACAGAGTTTACGCAGTATTTT. The chain joins TRBV24-1 to TRBJ2-3, with D unclear. The germline V gene encodes CDR1 KGHDR and CDR2 SFDVKD. The CDR3 sequence is 13 residues long. V was shortened by 3 bases and J by 8 bases, with 11 bases between the two germline ends.

The genes are TRBV11-2 and TRBJ1-1; D is ambiguous. The CDR3 consists of 11 residues. In germline, CDR1 is SGHAT, CDR2 FQNNGV. Between the trimmed V and J ends, which lost 3 bases and 3 bases, there was a span of 2 bases. The CDR3 protein is CASSFDTEAFF. In DNA, the CDR3 is TGTGCCAGCAGCTTCGACACTGAAGCTTTCTTT.

V is TRBV28 and J is TRBJ2-7, with D possibly being TRBD2 (5 bases). Germline lookup yields CDR1 MDHEN and CDR2 SYDVKM. V lost 6 bases to trimming and J lost 0 bases, with 12 bases between them. This CDR3 contains 14 residues. The CDR3 region is CASRGSGSSYEQYF. The DNA for the CDR3 is TGTGCCAGCAGGGGGAGCGGCAGCTCCTACGAGCAGTACTTC.

This clone showed up many times. This sequence joins TRBV2 and TRBJ1-5, with D hard to call. The CDR3 extends over 14 amino acids. Germline-derived CDR1 and CDR2 are SNHLY and FYNNEI. V lost 6 bases and J lost 0, with 9 bases in between. The DNA for the CDR3 is TGTGCCAGCAGGGCAGGACTTAGCAATCAGCCCCAGCATTTT. Encoded protein: CASRAGLSNQPQHF. The whole variable domain, filled in from reference TRBV2 and TRBJ1-5, reads EPEVTQTPSHQVTQMGQEVILRCVPISNHLYFYWYRQILGQKVEFLVSFYNNEISEKSEIFDDQFSVERPDGSNFTLKIRSTKLEDSAMYFCASRAGLSNQPQHFGDGTRLSIL.

V gene TRBV3-1 (or the pseudogene TRBV3-2) combines with J gene TRBJ2-7; TRBD2 agrees at 10 bases. The CDR3 runs to 15 residues. Germline CDR1 and CDR2: LGHDT and YNNKEL (reference sequence). V shed 4 bases and J 6 bases; nucleotides not matched to a gene: 9. The chain's CDR3 is CASSRRTSGRAEQYF. The CDR3 DNA reads as TGTGCCAGCAGCCGAAGGACTAGCGGTAGGGCCGAGCAGTACTTC.

The chain has TRBV4-1 and TRBJ1-6, with D perhaps TRBD1 (6 bases). The CDR3 length is 17 residues. Germline values: CDR1 MGHRA, CDR2 YSYEKL. Trimming left V 1 base short and J 6 bases short, with 16 bases between. CDR3 nucleotide sequence: TGCGCCAGCAGCCAAGTAAGCTCTAGGACAGTTAATTCACCCCTCCACTTT. Protein sequence: CASSQVSSRTVNSPLHF.

The J gene is TRBJ2-4, the V gene TRBV28, with D perhaps TRBD2 (5 bases). This CDR3 has 16 amino acids. The V end lost 3 bases, the J end lost 1 base, and 13 bases lay between the germline ends. Germline V CDR1 and CDR2: MDHEN, SYDVKM. In DNA, the CDR3 is TGTGCCAGCAGTTTTCAGAGGGCCGCGGCCAAAAACATTCAGTACTTC. This encodes CASSFQRAAAKNIQYF.

The chain uses TRBV11-2 and TRBJ1-6; perhaps TRBD1 as D (6 bases). Germline V gives CDR1 SGHAT, CDR2 FQNNGV. There are 16 residues in the CDR3. V was shortened by 5 bases and J by 7 bases, with 18 bases between the two germline ends. The CDR3, as DNA: TGTGCCAGCAGCGCAACAACAGGGACCGCAAATTCACCCCTCCACTTT. Its translation is CASSATTGTANSPLHF.

V and J are TRBV7-2 and TRBJ2-3, with TRBD2 as a possible D gene (6 bases). Trimming removed 4 bases at V and 2 bases at J, with 13 bases between. Germline V CDR1 and CDR2: SGHTA, FQGNSA. CDR3 length: 15 amino acids. For the CDR3, the DNA is TGTGCCAGCAGCTCGGGAGCCCCGGCCACAGATACGCAGTATTTT. Translated: CASSSGAPATDTQYF. Full variable domain (remainder filled in from reference TRBV7-2 and TRBJ2-3): GAGVSQSPSNKVTEKGKDVELRCDPISGHTALYWYRQSLGQGLEFLIYFQGNSAPDKSGLPSDRFSAERTGGSVSTLTIQRTQQEDSAVYLCASSSGAPATDTQYFGPGTRLTVL.

The J gene is TRBJ2-3, the V gene TRBV7-9; tentative D call: TRBD1 (5 bases). The germline gives CDR1 SEHNR, CDR2 FQNEAQ (reference sequence). This CDR3 is built from 13 residues. Trimming removed 5 bases from V and 6 bases from J, with 12 bases in between. The CDR3 here is CASSLGRGDTQYF. The CDR3 DNA sequence: TGTGCCAGCAGCCTAGGAAGGGGCGATACGCAGTATTTT.

The gene calls are TRBV5-8 and TRBJ2-1; 8 bases are shared with TRBD2. V trimming: 4 bases; J trimming: 3 bases; junction bases outside the gene matches: 9. Germline V CDR1 and CDR2: SGHTS, YDEGEE. This CDR3 spans 16 amino acids. The CDR3 region has the DNA TGTGCCAGCAGCCCCGGAACTAGCGGAGACTACAATGAGCAGTTCTTC. The encoded protein is CASSPGTSGDYNEQFF.

This clone has ten or more counts. The CDR3 nucleotides are TGTGCCAGCAGTGAATTGGGAGAGCAAGAGACCCAGTACTTC. Amino acid sequence: CASSELGEQETQYF. The chain has TRBV25-1 and TRBJ2-5; TRBD2 might be the D (5 bases). With 1 base removed from V and 2 bases from J, the gap between germline ends came to 8 bases. CDR3 length equals 14 residues. Looked up from germline, CDR1 is MGHDK and CDR2 is SYGVNS. Combining the CDR3 with reference TRBV25-1 and TRBJ2-5 gives the whole variable domain EADIYQTPRYLVIGTGKKITLECSQTMGHDKMYWYQQDPGMELHLIHYSYGVNSTEKGDLSSESTVSRIRTEHFPLTLESARPSHTSQYLCASSELGEQETQYFGPGTRLLVL.

This sequence joins TRBV14 and TRBJ1-3; D is undetermined. V was pared by 0 bases and J by 4 bases, with 7 bases between. This CDR3 is built from 14 residues. Germline V gene data show CDR1 as SGHDN and CDR2 as FVKESK. DNA for the CDR3: TGTGCCAGCAGCCAAGACTCCAGGGGAAACACCATATATTTT. This sequence encodes CASSQDSRGNTIYF.

The chain joins TRBV24-1 to TRBJ2-1, with 12 bases fitting TRBD1. Germline loops: CDR1 KGHDR, CDR2 SFDVKD. The V and J ends lost 4 bases and 9 bases, in that order; junction bases with no gene match: 24. The CDR3 is 21 amino acids. The CDR3 loop is CATSDPRDRGQAGVGASEQFF. The CDR3 DNA sequence: TGTGCCACCAGTGACCCCCGGGACAGGGGGCAAGCGGGAGTGGGGGCGAGTGAGCAGTTCTTC.

This chain joins TRBV19 and TRBJ2-5; D perhaps matches TRBD1 (5 bases). CDR1 is LNHDA and CDR2 is SQIVND in the germline V gene (reference sequence). The V and J ends lost 3 bases and 2 bases respectively, with 10 bases between them. This CDR3 contains 14 residues. In DNA form, the CDR3 reads TGTGCCAGTAGTATGGTGGCAGGGCAAGAGACCCAGTACTTC. Encoded protein: CASSMVAGQETQYF.

The chain combines TRBV7-2 with TRBJ1-2; TRBD1 matches at 10 bases. The CDR3 has 12 residues. Germline V lookup: CDR1 SGHTA, CDR2 FQGNSA. V lost 3 bases and J lost 12; bases outside the gene matches: 4. The CDR3 DNA reads TGTGCCAGCAGCTTGATGGGACAGGGGAACACCTTC. Translation gives CASSLMGQGNTF.

The chain combines TRBV4-2 with TRBJ2-3, with 7 positions matching TRBD2. This CDR3 is 14 amino acids long. CDR1 is LGHNA, CDR2 YNFKEQ, per germline. The junction had 4 bases not matched to a gene; V was cut back by 1 base and J by 6 bases. CDR3 sequence (DNA): TGTGCCAGCAGCCAAGGGGCCGGGAGGGATACGCAGTATTTT. Protein: CASSQGAGRDTQYF.